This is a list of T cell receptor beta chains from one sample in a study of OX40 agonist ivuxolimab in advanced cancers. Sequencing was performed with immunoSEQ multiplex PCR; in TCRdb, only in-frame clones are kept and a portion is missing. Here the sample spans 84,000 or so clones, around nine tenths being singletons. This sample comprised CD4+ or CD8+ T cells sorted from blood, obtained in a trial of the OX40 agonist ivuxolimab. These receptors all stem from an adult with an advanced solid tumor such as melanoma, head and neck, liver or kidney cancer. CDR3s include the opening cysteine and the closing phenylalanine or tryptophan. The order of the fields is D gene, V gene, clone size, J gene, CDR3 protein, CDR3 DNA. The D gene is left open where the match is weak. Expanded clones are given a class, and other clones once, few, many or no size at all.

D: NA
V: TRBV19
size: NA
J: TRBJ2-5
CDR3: CASSRAFQETQYF
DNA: TGTGCCAGTAGCAGGGCTTTCCAAGAGACCCAGTACTTC

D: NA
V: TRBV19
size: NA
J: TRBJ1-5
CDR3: CASSSPGRNQPQHF
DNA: TGTGCCAGTAGTTCACCAGGAAGAAATCAGCCCCAGCATTTT

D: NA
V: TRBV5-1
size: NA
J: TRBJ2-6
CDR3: CASSLDSSGANVLTF
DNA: TGCGCCAGCAGCCTCGACAGCTCTGGGGCCAACGTCCTGACTTTC

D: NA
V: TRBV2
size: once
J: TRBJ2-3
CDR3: CASSETRTADTQYF
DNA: TGTGCCAGCAGTGAAACTAGAACGGCCGATACGCAGTATTTT

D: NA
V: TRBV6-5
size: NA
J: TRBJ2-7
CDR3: CASSRGAHSIYEQYF
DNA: TGTGCCAGCAGCCGAGGGGCCCATTCTATCTACGAGCAGTACTTC

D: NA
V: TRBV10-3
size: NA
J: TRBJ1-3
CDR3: CAISEFLPGHPGNTIYF
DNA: TGTGCCATCAGTGAGTTCTTGCCGGGACACCCTGGAAACACCATATATTTT

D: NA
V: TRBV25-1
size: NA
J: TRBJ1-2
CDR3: CASSGTGQGYTF
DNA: TGTGCCAGCAGTGGGACCGGGCAGGGCTACACCTTC

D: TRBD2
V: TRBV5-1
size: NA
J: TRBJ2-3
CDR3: CASSVTSGGAGTQYF
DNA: TGCGCCAGCAGCGTAACTAGCGGGGGGGCCGGTACGCAGTATTTT

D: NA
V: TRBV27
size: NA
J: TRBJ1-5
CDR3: CASSPQGPLSPQHF
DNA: TGTGCCAGCAGTCCCCAGGGGCCCCTCTCGCCCCAGCATTTT

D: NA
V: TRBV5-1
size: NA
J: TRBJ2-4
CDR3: CASSLDGVGSDIQYF
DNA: TGCGCCAGCAGCTTGGACGGGGTTGGGTCGGACATTCAGTACTTC

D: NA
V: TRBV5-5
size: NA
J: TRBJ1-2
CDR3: CASSRGEGFGYTF
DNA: TGTGCCAGCAGCCGCGGGGAGGGATTTGGCTACACCTTC

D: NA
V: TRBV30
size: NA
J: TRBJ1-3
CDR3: CAWSVGIRSGNTIYF
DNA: TGTGCCTGGAGTGTTGGAATTCGCTCTGGAAACACCATATATTTT

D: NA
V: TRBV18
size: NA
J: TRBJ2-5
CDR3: CASSPLPGIQETQYF
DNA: TGTGCCAGCTCACCTCTCCCCGGCATCCAAGAGACCCAGTACTTC

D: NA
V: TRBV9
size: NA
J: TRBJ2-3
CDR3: CASSVGSFIADTQYF
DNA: TGTGCCAGCAGCGTAGGGTCTTTTATCGCAGATACGCAGTATTTT

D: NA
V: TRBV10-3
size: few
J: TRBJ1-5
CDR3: CAISEGGGQPQHF
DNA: TGTGCCATCAGTGAGGGAGGCGGTCAGCCCCAGCATTTT

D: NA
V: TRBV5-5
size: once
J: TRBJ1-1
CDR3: CASSWTGAATLMNTEAFF
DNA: TGTGCCAGCAGCTGGACGGGGGCCGCCACTCTCATGAACACTGAAGCTTTCTTT

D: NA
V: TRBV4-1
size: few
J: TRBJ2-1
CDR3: CASSQGAEERGEAQFF
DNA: TGCGCCAGCAGCCAAGGGGCCGAGGAGAGGGGAGAGGCGCAGTTCTTC

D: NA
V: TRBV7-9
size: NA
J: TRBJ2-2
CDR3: CASSLWQATGELFF
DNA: TGTGCCAGCAGCTTATGGCAGGCCACCGGGGAGCTGTTTTTT

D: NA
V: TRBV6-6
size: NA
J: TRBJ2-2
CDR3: CASRSGRGRNTGELFF
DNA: TGTGCCAGCAGATCGGGCCGGGGTCGGAACACCGGGGAGCTGTTTTTT

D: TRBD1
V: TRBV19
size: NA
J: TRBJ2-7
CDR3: CATTGQGRGEQYF
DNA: TGTGCCACCACGGGACAGGGGCGAGGAGAGCAGTACTTC

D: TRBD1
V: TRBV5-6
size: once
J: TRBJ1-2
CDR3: CASSSPTGLSGYTF
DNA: TGTGCCAGCAGCTCACCGACAGGGTTAAGTGGCTACACCTTC

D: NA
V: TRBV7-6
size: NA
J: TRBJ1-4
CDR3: CASSVTASNEKLFF
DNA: TGTGCCAGCAGCGTTACGGCCTCTAATGAAAAACTGTTTTTT